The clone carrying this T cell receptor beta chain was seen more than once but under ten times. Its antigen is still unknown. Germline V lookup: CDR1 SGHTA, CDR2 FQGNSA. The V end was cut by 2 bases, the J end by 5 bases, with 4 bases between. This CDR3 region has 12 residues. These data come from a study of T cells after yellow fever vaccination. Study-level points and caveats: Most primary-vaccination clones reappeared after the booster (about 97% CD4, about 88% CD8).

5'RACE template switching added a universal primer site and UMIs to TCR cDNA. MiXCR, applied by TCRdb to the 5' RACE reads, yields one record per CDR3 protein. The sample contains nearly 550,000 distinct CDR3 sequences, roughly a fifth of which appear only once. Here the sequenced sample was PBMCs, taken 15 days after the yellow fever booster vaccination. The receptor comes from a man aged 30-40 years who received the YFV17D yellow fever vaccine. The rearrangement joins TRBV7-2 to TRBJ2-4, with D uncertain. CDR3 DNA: TGTGCCAGCAGCTTATTGGAAAACATTCAGTACTTC. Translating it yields CASSLLENIQYF.